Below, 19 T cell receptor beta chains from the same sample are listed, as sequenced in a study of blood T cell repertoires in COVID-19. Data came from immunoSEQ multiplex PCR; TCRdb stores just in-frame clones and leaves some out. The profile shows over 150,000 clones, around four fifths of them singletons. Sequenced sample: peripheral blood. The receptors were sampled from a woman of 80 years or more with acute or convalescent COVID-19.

This CDR3 is CATTQGSQETQYF. In nucleotides, the CDR3 is TGTGCCACCACACAGGGCTCCCAAGAGACCCAGTACTTC. J is TRBJ2-5 and V is TRBV15, with D perhaps TRBD1 (6 bases). Germline-derived CDR1 and CDR2 are LNHNV and YYDKDF (reference sequence). The CDR3 covers 13 residues. V lost 7 bases, J lost 1 base, and 10 bases lay in between. Drawing the rest from reference TRBV15 and TRBJ2-5, the complete variable domain is DAMVIQNPRYQVTQFGKPVTLSCSQTLNHNVMYWYQQKSSQAPKLLFHYYDKDFNNEADTPDNFQSRRPNTSFCFLDIRSPGLGDTAMYLCATTQGSQETQYFGPGTRLLVL.

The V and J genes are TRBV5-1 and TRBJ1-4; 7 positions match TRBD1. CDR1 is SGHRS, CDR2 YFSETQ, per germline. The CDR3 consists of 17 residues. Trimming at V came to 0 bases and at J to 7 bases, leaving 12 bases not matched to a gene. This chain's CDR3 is CASSLEPGGRSGEKLFF. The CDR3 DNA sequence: TGCGCCAGCAGCTTGGAACCAGGGGGAAGATCGGGTGAAAAACTGTTTTTT.

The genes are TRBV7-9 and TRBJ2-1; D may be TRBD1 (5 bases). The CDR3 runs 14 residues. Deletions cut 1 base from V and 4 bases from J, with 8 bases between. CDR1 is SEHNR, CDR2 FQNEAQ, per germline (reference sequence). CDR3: CASSLEQAYNEQFF. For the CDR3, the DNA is TGTGCCAGCAGCTTAGAACAGGCTTACAATGAGCAGTTCTTC.

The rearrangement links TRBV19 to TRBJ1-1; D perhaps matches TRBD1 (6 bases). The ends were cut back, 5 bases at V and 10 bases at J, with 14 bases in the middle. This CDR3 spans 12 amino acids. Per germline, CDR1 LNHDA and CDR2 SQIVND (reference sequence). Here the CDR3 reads CASSGAGVRAFF. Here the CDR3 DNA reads TGTGCCAGTAGTGGGGCAGGGGTTCGAGCTTTCTTT.

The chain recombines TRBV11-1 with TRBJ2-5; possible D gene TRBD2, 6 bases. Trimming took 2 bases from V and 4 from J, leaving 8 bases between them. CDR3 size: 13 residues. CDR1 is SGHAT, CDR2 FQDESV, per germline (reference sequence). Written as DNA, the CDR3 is TGTGCCAGCAGCTTAAAGGGAGGAGAGACCCAGTACTTC. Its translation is CASSLKGGETQYF.

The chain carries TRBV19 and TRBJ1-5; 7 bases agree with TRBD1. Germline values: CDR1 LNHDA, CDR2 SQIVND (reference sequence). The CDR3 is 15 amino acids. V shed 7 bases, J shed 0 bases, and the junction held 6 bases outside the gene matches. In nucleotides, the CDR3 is TGTGCCAGTATAAGGCAGGGGGATAGCAATCAGCCCCAGCATTTT. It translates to CASIRQGDSNQPQHF.

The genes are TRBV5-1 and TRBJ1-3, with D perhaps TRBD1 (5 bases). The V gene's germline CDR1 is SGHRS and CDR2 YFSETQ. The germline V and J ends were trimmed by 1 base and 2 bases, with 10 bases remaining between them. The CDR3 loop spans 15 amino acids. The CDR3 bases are TGCGCCAGCAGCTTGTTGGGGGGTACTGGAAACACCATATATTTT. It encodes CASSLLGGTGNTIYF.

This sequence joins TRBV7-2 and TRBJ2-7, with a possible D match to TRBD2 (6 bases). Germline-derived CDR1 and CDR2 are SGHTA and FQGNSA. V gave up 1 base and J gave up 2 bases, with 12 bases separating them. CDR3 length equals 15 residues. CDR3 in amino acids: CASSLVYGSTYEQYF. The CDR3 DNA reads TGTGCCAGCAGCTTAGTGTACGGGAGTACCTACGAGCAGTACTTC.

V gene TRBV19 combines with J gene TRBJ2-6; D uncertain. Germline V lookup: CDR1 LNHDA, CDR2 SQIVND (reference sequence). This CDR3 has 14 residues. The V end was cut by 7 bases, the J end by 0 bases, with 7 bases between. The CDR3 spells CASTWASGANVLTF. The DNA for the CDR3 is TGTGCCAGTACGTGGGCCTCTGGGGCCAACGTCCTGACTTTC.

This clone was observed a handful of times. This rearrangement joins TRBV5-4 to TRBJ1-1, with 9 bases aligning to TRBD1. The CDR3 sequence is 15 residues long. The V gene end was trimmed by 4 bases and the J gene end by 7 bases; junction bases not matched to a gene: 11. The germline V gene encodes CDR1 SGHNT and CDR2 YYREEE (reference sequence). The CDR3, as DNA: TGTGCCAGCAGCCAGGGACAGGGAGGGTTTGGTGAAGCTTTCTTT. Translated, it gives CASSQGQGGFGEAFF. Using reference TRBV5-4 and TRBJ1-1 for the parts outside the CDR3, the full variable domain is ETGVTQSPTHLIKTRGQQVTLRCSSQSGHNTVSWYQQALGQGPQFIFQYYREEENGRGNFPPRFSGLQFPNYSSELNVNALELDDSALYLCASSQGQGGFGEAFFGQGTRLTVV.

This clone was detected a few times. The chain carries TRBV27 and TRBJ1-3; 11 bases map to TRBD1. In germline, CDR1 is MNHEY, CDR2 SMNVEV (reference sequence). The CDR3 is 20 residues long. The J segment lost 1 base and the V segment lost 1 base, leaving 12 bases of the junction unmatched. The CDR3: CASSLLWTGGARRSGNTIYF. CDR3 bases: TGTGCCAGCAGTTTATTATGGACAGGGGGCGCTAGACGATCTGGAAACACCATATATTTT.

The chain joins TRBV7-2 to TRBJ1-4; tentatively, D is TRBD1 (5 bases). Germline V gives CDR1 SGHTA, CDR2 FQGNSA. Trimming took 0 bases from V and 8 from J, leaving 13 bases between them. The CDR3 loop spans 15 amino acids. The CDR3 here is CASSLALGGYEKLFF. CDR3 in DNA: TGTGCCAGCAGCTTAGCGCTCGGGGGTTACGAAAAACTGTTTTTT.

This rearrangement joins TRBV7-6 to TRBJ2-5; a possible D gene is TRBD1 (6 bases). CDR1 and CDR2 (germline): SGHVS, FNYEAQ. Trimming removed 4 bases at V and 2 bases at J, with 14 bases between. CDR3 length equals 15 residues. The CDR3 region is CASSYRTAPQETQYF. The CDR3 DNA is TGTGCCAGCAGCTACAGGACAGCCCCGCAAGAGACCCAGTACTTC.

As DNA, the CDR3 is TGCGCCAGCAGCTTGGGAGATGGTAATAATTCACCCCTCCACTTT. It is translated as CASSLGDGNNSPLHF. The chain uses TRBV5-1 and TRBJ1-6; no definite D call. V was trimmed by 0 bases and J by 5 bases, leaving 9 bases between them. The CDR3 totals 15 residues. Looked up from germline, CDR1 is SGHRS and CDR2 is YFSETQ. The entire variable domain, with the rest obtained from reference TRBV5-1 and TRBJ1-6, is as follows: KAGVTQTPRYLIKTRGQQVTLSCSPISGHRSVSWYQQTPGQGLQFLFEYFSETQRNKGNFPGRFSGRQFSNSRSEMNVSTLELGDSALYLCASSLGDGNNSPLHFGNGTRLTVT.

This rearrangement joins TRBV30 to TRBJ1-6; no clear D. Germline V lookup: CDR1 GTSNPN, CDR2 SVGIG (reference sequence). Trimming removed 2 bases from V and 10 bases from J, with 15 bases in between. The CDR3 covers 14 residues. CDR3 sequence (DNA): TGTGCCTGGAGTCGGGGAAGCTCCTCCTCACCCCTCCACTTT. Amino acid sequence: CAWSRGSSSSPLHF.

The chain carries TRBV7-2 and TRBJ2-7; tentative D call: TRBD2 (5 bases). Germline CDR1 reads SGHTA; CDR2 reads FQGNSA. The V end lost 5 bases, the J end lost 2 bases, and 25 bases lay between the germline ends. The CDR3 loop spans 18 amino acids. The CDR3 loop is CASSDLVGLLPTTYEQYF. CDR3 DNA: TGTGCCAGCAGCGACCTCGTAGGACTCCTACCGACGACCTACGAGCAGTACTTC.

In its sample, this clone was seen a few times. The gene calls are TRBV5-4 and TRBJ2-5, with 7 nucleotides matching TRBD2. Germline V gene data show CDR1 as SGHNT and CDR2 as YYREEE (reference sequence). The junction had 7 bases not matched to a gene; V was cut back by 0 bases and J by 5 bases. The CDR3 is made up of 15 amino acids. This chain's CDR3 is CASSLDGGTGETQYF. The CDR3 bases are TGTGCCAGCAGCTTGGACGGGGGGACTGGGGAGACCCAGTACTTC.

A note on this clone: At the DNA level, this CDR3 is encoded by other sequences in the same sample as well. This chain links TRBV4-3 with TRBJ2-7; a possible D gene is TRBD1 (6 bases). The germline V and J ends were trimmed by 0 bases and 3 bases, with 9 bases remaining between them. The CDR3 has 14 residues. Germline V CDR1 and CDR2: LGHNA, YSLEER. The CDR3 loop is CASSQDSRGYEQYF. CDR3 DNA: TGCGCCAGCAGCCAAGATAGCAGGGGCTACGAGCAGTACTTC.

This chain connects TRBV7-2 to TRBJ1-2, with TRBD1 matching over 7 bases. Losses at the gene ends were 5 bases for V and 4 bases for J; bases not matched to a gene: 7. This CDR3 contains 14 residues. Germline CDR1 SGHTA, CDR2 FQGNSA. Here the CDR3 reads CASSHRQGPYGYTF. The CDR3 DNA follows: TGTGCCAGCAGCCACAGACAGGGCCCCTATGGCTACACCTTC.